This TCR beta chain was captured in a study of blood T cells in healthy people across ages. Combining a sample-barcoded 5' primer with a J-beta primer mix, a second PCR ran for about 6 to 12 cycles. Each cDNA molecule was tagged by a template-switch adaptor with 12 random nucleotides. TCRdb ran MiXCR on the 5' RACE reads and lists one entry per CDR3 protein. This sample has around 1,500,000 distinct CDR3 sequences, with over 25% found just once. Germline CDR1 and CDR2: SGHTA and FQGNSA. The J segment lost 2 bases and the V segment lost 4 bases, leaving 9 bases of the junction unmatched. The CDR3 totals 17 residues.

This clonotype originated in a woman aged 25 to 39 in good health. Sequencing was done on a sample of blood. The chain recombines TRBV7-2 with TRBJ2-1; the match to TRBD2 covers 9 bases. The DNA for the CDR3 is TGTGCCAGCAGCTCTGACCTAGCGGGACCGGCCTACAATGAGCAGTTCTTC. This encodes CASSSDLAGPAYNEQFF.